This is a list of T cell receptor beta chains from one sample in a study of CD8 T cells in ankylosing spondylitis. In TCRdb, the 5' RACE reads were re-called with MiXCR into one record per CDR3 protein. The data contain a few hundred thousand distinct CDR3 sequences, approximately 11% of them singletons. Sequences were obtained from blood, either unsorted or a sorted T cell fraction (not recorded which). The receptors were sampled from a male donor with ankylosing spondylitis or in good health (not recorded which). CDR3s include the opening cysteine and the closing phenylalanine or tryptophan. Each record gives: CDR3 protein, CDR3 DNA, D gene, clone size, J gene, V gene. A D gene is named only where the DNA matches it firmly. A row's size may be missing; if present it is once, few, many or a size class.

CDR3: CATSSERFYTGELFF
DNA: TGTGCCACCAGCAGCGAAAGATTTTACACCGGGGAGCTGTTTTTT
D: .
size: many
J: TRBJ2-2
V: TRBV15

CDR3: CASSPSMDQPQHF
DNA: TGTGCCAGCAGCCCCTCAATGGATCAGCCCCAGCATTTT
D: .
size: .
J: TRBJ1-5
V: TRBV6-1

CDR3: CASSLAPIWGAIQETQYF
DNA: TGTGCCAGCAGCTTAGCTCCAATTTGGGGGGCGATTCAAGAGACCCAGTACTTC
D: .
size: .
J: TRBJ2-5
V: TRBV7-2

CDR3: CASSPYEGYNEQFF
DNA: TGTGCCAGCAGTCCTTACGAGGGGTACAATGAGCAGTTCTTC
D: .
size: few
J: TRBJ2-1
V: TRBV28

CDR3: CASSTTFRDTQYF
DNA: TGTGCCAGTAGTACCACCTTCAGGGATACGCAGTATTTT
D: .
size: .
J: TRBJ2-3
V: TRBV19

CDR3: CASSLSKSYYGYTF
DNA: TGTGCCAGCAGTTTAAGCAAGTCCTACTATGGCTACACCTTC
D: .
size: few
J: TRBJ1-2
V: TRBV28

CDR3: CASSPNLPPYEQYF
DNA: TGTGCCAGCTCACCAAATCTCCCCCCCTACGAGCAGTACTTC
D: .
size: .
J: TRBJ2-7
V: TRBV18

CDR3: CASSGGTVPSYEQYF
DNA: TGTGCCAGCAGTGGTGGGACAGTCCCCTCCTACGAGCAGTACTTC
D: TRBD1
size: many
J: TRBJ2-7
V: TRBV12-3/TRBV12-4

CDR3: CSARDGGGTNYEQYF
DNA: TGCAGTGCTAGAGATGGGGGGGGGACAAACTACGAGCAGTACTTC
D: .
size: many
J: TRBJ2-7
V: TRBV20-1

CDR3: CSVLGGSLSTDTQYF
DNA: TGCAGCGTTTTGGGCGGGAGTTTGAGCACAGATACGCAGTATTTT
D: TRBD2
size: many
J: TRBJ2-3
V: TRBV29-1

CDR3: CASSTQGNEQFF
DNA: TGTGCCAGCAGTACCCAGGGCAATGAGCAGTTCTTC
D: .
size: many
J: TRBJ2-1
V: TRBV27

CDR3: CSVDQGGEEQYF
DNA: TGCAGCGTTGATCAAGGGGGTGAGGAGCAGTACTTC
D: .
size: .
J: TRBJ2-7
V: TRBV29-1

CDR3: CASSSGDSSSSYEQYF
DNA: TGTGCCAGCAGCTCGGGGGACTCCTCGAGCTCCTACGAGCAGTACTTC
D: .
size: few
J: TRBJ2-7
V: TRBV13

CDR3: CSVAGTSGRADLFGEQFF
DNA: TGCAGCGTTGCCGGGACTAGCGGGAGGGCCGATCTGTTTGGTGAGCAGTTCTTC
D: TRBD2
size: few
J: TRBJ2-1
V: TRBV29-1

CDR3: CASSVNTGELFF
DNA: TGTGCCAGCAGCGTGAACACCGGGGAGCTGTTTTTT
D: .
size: many
J: TRBJ2-2
V: TRBV9

CDR3: CASSLEGGLNIQYF
DNA: TGCGCCAGCAGCTTGGAGGGGGGGTTGAACATTCAGTACTTC
D: .
size: many
J: TRBJ2-4
V: TRBV5-1

CDR3: CSATAGLFNSPLHF
DNA: TGCAGTGCTACGGCCGGTCTATTCAATTCACCCCTCCACTTT
D: .
size: many
J: TRBJ1-6
V: TRBV20-1

CDR3: CASSGTSGRAKDTQYF
DNA: TGTGCCAGCAGTGGGACTAGCGGGAGGGCCAAAGATACGCAGTATTTT
D: TRBD2
size: many
J: TRBJ2-3
V: TRBV6-1